The following is a T cell receptor (beta chain) sequence with its context. This CDR3 is 14 amino acids long. Germline CDR1 is LGHDT and CDR2 is YNNKEL (reference sequence). With V trimmed by 1 base and J by 16 bases, 10 bases remained unmatched. These data originate in a study of blood T cell repertoires in COVID-19. The overall study: T cells, B-cell-depleted T cells, or PBMCs supplied cDNA or gDNA.

Some clones are missing from TCRdb's copy, which holds only in-frame ones; the method was immunoSEQ multiplex PCR. The data show 150,000 or so clones, with roughly 84% seen just once and roughly 8.7% held by the top ten. The TCR comes from an older woman with acute or convalescent COVID-19. The sequenced sample was peripheral blood. This chain links TRBV3-1 (or the pseudogene TRBV3-2) with TRBJ2-4, with TRBD1 matching 10 bases. CDR3 DNA: TGTGCCAGCAGCCAAGGCCCTCGACAGGGGGCAATATACTTC. Amino acid sequence: CASSQGPRQGAIYF.